This T cell receptor beta chain was obtained from a study of identical twins. In TCRdb, the 5' RACE reads were re-called with MiXCR into one record per CDR3 protein. The profile covers roughly 690,000 distinct CDR3 sequences, with approximately 22% appearing a single time and about 4.5% taken by the ten largest. The CDR3 sequence is 17 residues long. Germline V gene lookup returns CDR1 SGHRS and CDR2 YFSETQ. V lost 5 bases and J lost 0, with 17 bases in between. These data were also reused for a study on T cells expressing NK-cell markers. That source notes: One of eight sequenced donors was HCMV-seronegative; the other seven were seropositive. These clonotypes additionally ranked first within the CD3+CD56-NKG2C+ fraction of four donors. It is unclear if expanded NKG2C-expressing clones target HCMV antigens.

V and J are TRBV5-1 and TRBJ2-2; the D is unclear. The receptor's source is a woman aged 18-29 years in good health. Sample: PBMCs. The CDR3 DNA follows: TGCGCCAGCAGTTCGAGCCCCACAGCCGCGAACACCGGGGAGCTGTTTTTT. Residues: CASSSSPTAANTGELFF.